The 13 T cell receptor beta chains listed next were all sequenced from one sample in a study of T cells in Graves' hyperthyroidism and ophthalmopathy. TCR beta CDR3 regions were amplified from RNA. Primed by the HTBI set, a first-round RT-PCR was run on the TCR CDR3. TCRdb re-analysed the multiplex PCR reads in MiXCR, keeping a single row per CDR3 protein. The sample has about 320,000 distinct CDR3 sequences; around 16% are singletons. Source material: blood. The receptors here all came from a man under 40 with Graves' hyperthyroidism.

This clonotype was seen a handful of times. V gene TRBV18 combines with J gene TRBJ1-1; D is ambiguous. This CDR3 spans 14 amino acids. Germline V gene data show CDR1 as KGHSH and CDR2 as LQKENI. V lost 3 bases to trimming and J lost 3 bases, with 11 bases between them. The CDR3 region is CASSPRDLHTEAFF. The CDR3 region has the DNA TGTGCCAGCTCACCTCGGGATTTGCACACTGAAGCTTTCTTT.

This clonotype was observed at least ten times. The V gene is TRBV6-1, the J gene TRBJ1-5; tentative D call: TRBD1 (6 bases). Germline V lookup: CDR1 MNHNS, CDR2 SASEGT. This CDR3 has 14 residues. V was trimmed by 6 bases and J by 1 base, leaving 10 bases between them. Here the CDR3 DNA reads TGTGCCAGCAGCGACGGGACAAGCAATCAGCCCCAGCATTTT. It encodes CASSDGTSNQPQHF.

V gene TRBV27 combines with J gene TRBJ2-3; D is perhaps TRBD2 (7 bases). V lost 8 bases and J lost 10, with 22 bases in between. Germline-derived CDR1 and CDR2 are MNHEY and SMNVEV (reference sequence). The CDR3 consists of 14 residues. CDR3 sequence: CASAWGGPAGSQYF. In DNA, the CDR3 is TGTGCCAGCGCTTGGGGGGGGCCCGCCGGGTCGCAGTATTTT.

To note about this clonotype: This may be a read error, as it is one base from a much larger clone. The chain uses TRBV3-1 and TRBJ2-1; tentatively, D is TRBD2 (5 bases). The CDR3 has 15 amino acids. The germline V gene encodes CDR1 LGHDT and CDR2 YNNKEL (reference sequence). Trimming took 11 bases from V and 1 from J, leaving 18 bases between them. The CDR3 region has the DNA TGTGCCGGTGAAGTCAGCGGCCCTTCCTACAATGAGCAGTTCTTC. It is translated as CAGEVSGPSYNEQFF.

This clonotype showed up just a few times. The V and J genes are TRBV12-5 and TRBJ2-2; no firm D call. The CDR3 is made up of 13 amino acids. The germline gives CDR1 LGHNT, CDR2 FRNRAP. Trimming left V 1 base short and J 4 bases short, with 4 bases between. The CDR3 spells CASGLDGTGELFF. In nucleotides, the CDR3 is TGTGCTAGTGGTTTGGATGGCACCGGGGAGCTGTTTTTT.

This clonotype occurred many times. The chain has TRBV20-1 and TRBJ1-1; D is perhaps TRBD1 (5 bases). The CDR3 runs 13 residues. Deletions cut 6 bases from V and 4 bases from J, with 15 bases between. CDR1 is DFQATT, CDR2 SNEGSKA, per germline (reference sequence). CDR3 bases: TGCAGTGCCGGGCGTGGGGGAGGCACTGAAGCTTTCTTT. Translation: CSAGRGGGTEAFF.

This clonotype has a handful of counts. CDR3 loop: CASSNPLGPGSNQPQHF. As DNA, the CDR3 is TGCGCCAGCAGCAACCCTTTGGGCCCCGGAAGCAATCAGCCCCAGCATTTT. This chain joins TRBV4-1 and TRBJ1-5; no clear D. V lost 5 bases and J 1 base, leaving 18 bases between the germline ends. The V gene's germline CDR1 is MGHRA and CDR2 YSYEKL. The length of the CDR3 is 17 residues.

J is TRBJ1-5 and V is TRBV20-1; a possible D gene is TRBD1 (6 bases). From germline, CDR1 is DFQATT and CDR2 SNEGSKA (reference sequence). The CDR3 is 13 amino acids. Trimming left V 6 bases short and J 4 bases short, with 13 bases between. The CDR3 nucleotides are TGCAGTGCCCAGCGGACAGTTAATCAGCCCCAGCATTTT. As protein: CSAQRTVNQPQHF.

The chain combines TRBV13 with TRBJ2-5, with 13 positions matching TRBD2. Per the germline V gene, CDR1 is PRHDT and CDR2 is FYEKMQ (reference sequence). Trimming at V came to 5 bases and at J to 5 bases, leaving 5 bases not matched to a gene. The CDR3 is 15 amino acids. The CDR3 is CASSARLAGGETQYF. The CDR3 coding sequence is TGTGCCAGCAGCGCCCGACTAGCGGGAGGTGAGACCCAGTACTTC.

This clonotype came up a few times. The gene calls are TRBV6-1 and TRBJ2-7, with TRBD2 identical over 13 bases. The J segment lost 5 bases and the V segment lost 6 bases, leaving 10 bases of the junction unmatched. The CDR3 loop spans 16 amino acids. Germline assignment: CDR1 MNHNS and CDR2 SASEGT. CDR3 DNA sequence: TGTGCCAGCAGCTTTGGACTAGCGGGAGTAGGCGACGAGCAGTACTTC. Translated: CASSFGLAGVGDEQYF.

This clonotype was counted at least ten times. J is TRBJ2-7 and V is TRBV5-4; D not resolved. V was pared by 4 bases and J by 1 base, with 15 bases between. Germline V gene lookup returns CDR1 SGHNT and CDR2 YYREEE (reference sequence). The CDR3 totals 15 residues. The CDR3 nucleotides are TGTGCCAGCAGCACCGGGCCTGGAAGTTCCTACGAGCAGTACTTC. It is translated as CASSTGPGSSYEQYF. The full variable domain, with the rest looked up from reference TRBV5-4 and TRBJ2-7, is ETGVTQSPTHLIKTRGQQVTLRCSSQSGHNTVSWYQQALGQGPQFIFQYYREEENGRGNFPPRFSGLQFPNYSSELNVNALELDDSALYLCASSTGPGSSYEQYFGPGTRLTVT.

This clonotype showed up just a few times. CDR3 DNA sequence: TGTGCCATGGGTACAGGGGATAAGAACACTGAAGCTTTCTTT. It translates to CAMGTGDKNTEAFF. This chain joins TRBV10-3 and TRBJ1-1; 7 bases fit TRBD1. The trim removed 9 bases at V and 1 base at J, leaving 8 bases unmatched. This CDR3 comprises 14 residues. Germline V gene data show CDR1 as ENHRY and CDR2 as SYGVKD.

This clonotype was found a few times. V is TRBV20-1 and J is TRBJ2-3; D unclear. This CDR3 is built from 12 residues. V lost 2 bases to trimming and J lost 2 bases, with 5 bases between them. Germline values: CDR1 DFQATT, CDR2 SNEGSKA (reference sequence). CDR3 coding DNA: TGCAGTGCTAGACTAGACACAGATACGCAGTATTTT. Protein sequence: CSARLDTDTQYF.